The rows below give T cell receptor beta chains drawn from one sample of a study of blood T cell repertoires in COVID-19. Clones were sequenced by immunoSEQ multiplex PCR, and TCRdb holds only the in-frame ones, with some missing. This sample carries about 240,000 clones, 86% of them seen once, and the ten largest clones take less than 8%. Input material: peripheral blood. The receptor source for this set is a man in his fifties or sixties with acute or convalescent COVID-19. Both conserved end residues are part of each CDR3. The order of the fields is V gene, D gene, J gene, clone size, CDR3 DNA, CDR3 protein. A D gene is named only where the DNA matches it firmly. Size values are once, few and many counts, or a class for expanded clones, and some rows have none.

TRBV7-9	NA	TRBJ1-1	NA	TGTGCCAGCAGCTTAGTAATTGGGGCTGTCATGAACACTGAAGCTTTCTTT	CASSLVIGAVMNTEAFF
TRBV28	NA	TRBJ1-2	NA	TGTGCCAGCAGTCCAGGTCCCGCTAACTATGGCTACACCTTC	CASSPGPANYGYTF
TRBV7-8	NA	TRBJ1-1	NA	TGTGCCAGCAGCTTCTCGACAGCTAACACTGAAGCTTTCTTT	CASSFSTANTEAFF
TRBV28	TRBD2	TRBJ2-2	NA	TGTGCCAGCAGATACGCCGGGACTAGCGGGGTCGGGGAGCTGTTTTTT	CASRYAGTSGVGELFF
TRBV2	NA	TRBJ1-1	NA	TGTGCCAGCAGAGGGGGACAGAACACTGAAGCTTTCTTT	CASRGGQNTEAFF
TRBV18	NA	TRBJ2-3	few	TGTGCCAGCTCTCCGAGGTTAGGCGGGGACAGATCAGATACGCAGTATTTT	CASSPRLGGDRSDTQYF
TRBV7-9	NA	TRBJ2-3	once	TGTGCCAGCAGCTTAGGCCCGACAGGTTCCTGGCCTTACACAGATACGCAGTATTTT	CASSLGPTGSWPYTDTQYF
TRBV6-6	TRBD1	TRBJ2-7	once	TGTGCCACCAGAGGGACAGGGGGCTCCTACGAGCAGTACTTC	CATRGTGGSYEQYF
TRBV5-1	TRBD2	TRBJ2-7	NA	TGCGCCAGCAGCAAAACGGGGCTAGCGGGAGTATACGAGCAGTACTTC	CASSKTGLAGVYEQYF
TRBV7-9	NA	TRBJ1-2	NA	TGTGCCAGCAGTCCTTCCGGGGGGCGCCGTAACTATGGCTACACCTTC	CASSPSGGRRNYGYTF